The source of this T cell receptor (beta chain) is a study of regulatory T cells in long-lasting Graves disease. Study summary: With positive TSH receptor antibodies and over 5 years of antithyroid drugs, Graves' disease was considered persistent.

The time point is: persistent/refractory GD, antithyroid drugs over 5 years with positive TRAb. PBMC-extracted RNA yielded the TCR library. A volume of around 8.7 milliliters of peripheral blood was collected in EDTA tubes. Construction of TCR beta libraries relied on iRepertoire HTBI primers and on Arm-PCR targeting CDR3 regions. TCRdb called the multiplex PCR reads again in MiXCR, with one record for every CDR3 protein. Of roughly 400,000 distinct CDR3 sequences in the sample, 20% are singletons; the top ten hold around 21%. This clonotype has a handful of counts. What it binds is not known. With 4 bases clipped from V and 6 bases from J, the junction kept 5 bases outside the gene matches. CDR3 length equals 13 residues. Germline CDR1 and CDR2: SQVTM and ANQGSEA. Study-level results: TRBV28, TRBJ1-2 and TRBJ2-5 were favored in persistent disease.

The J gene is TRBJ1-5, the V gene TRBV29-1; 8 bases map to TRBD1. The material sequenced was peripheral blood mononuclear cells (PBMCs), taken when the disease was refractory, from a patient treated with antithyroid drugs. This clonotype originated in a female donor with Graves disease. The CDR3 DNA follows: TGCAGCGTTGCCTCAGGGGGCGGTCAGCCCCAGCATTTT. Its protein product is CSVASGGGQPQHF.